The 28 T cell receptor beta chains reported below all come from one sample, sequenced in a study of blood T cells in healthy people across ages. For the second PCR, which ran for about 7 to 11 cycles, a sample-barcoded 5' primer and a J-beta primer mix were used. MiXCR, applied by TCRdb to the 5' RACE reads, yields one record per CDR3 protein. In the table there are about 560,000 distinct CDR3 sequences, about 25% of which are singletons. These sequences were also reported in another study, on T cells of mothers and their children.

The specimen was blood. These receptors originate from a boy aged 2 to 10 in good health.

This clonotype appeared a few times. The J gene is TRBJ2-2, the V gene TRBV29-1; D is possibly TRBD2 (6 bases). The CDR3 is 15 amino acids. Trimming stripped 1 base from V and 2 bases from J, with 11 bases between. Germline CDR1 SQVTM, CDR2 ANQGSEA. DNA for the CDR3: TGCAGCGTTGAAGGCCTGACTAGTAACACCGGGGAGCTGTTTTTT. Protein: CSVEGLTSNTGELFF.

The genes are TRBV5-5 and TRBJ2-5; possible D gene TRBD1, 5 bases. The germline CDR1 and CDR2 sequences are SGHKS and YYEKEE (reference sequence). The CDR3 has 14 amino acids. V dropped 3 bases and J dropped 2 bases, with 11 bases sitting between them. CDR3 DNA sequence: TGTGCCAGCAGCTCACAGGTTCCTCAAGAGACCCAGTACTTC. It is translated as CASSSQVPQETQYF. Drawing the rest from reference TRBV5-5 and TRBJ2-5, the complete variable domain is DAGVTQSPTHLIKTRGQQVTLRCSPISGHKSVSWYQQVLGQGPQFIFQYYEKEERGRGNFPDRFSARQFPNYSSELNVNALLLGDSALYLCASSSQVPQETQYFGPGTRLLVL.

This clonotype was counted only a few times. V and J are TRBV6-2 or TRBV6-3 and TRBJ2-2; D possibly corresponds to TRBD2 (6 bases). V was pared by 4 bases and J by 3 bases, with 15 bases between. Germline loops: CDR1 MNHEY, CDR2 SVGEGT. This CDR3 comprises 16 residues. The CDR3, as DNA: TGTGCCAGCAGTTCCACGGGGGAAGGGGACACCGGGGAGCTGTTTTTT. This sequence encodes CASSSTGEGDTGELFF.

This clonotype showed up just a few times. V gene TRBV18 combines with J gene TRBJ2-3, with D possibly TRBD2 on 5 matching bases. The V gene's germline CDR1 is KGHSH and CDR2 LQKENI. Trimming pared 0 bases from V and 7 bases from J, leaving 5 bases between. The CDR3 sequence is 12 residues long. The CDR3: CASSPPGNTQYF. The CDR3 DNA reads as TGTGCCAGCTCACCACCCGGGAATACGCAGTATTTT.

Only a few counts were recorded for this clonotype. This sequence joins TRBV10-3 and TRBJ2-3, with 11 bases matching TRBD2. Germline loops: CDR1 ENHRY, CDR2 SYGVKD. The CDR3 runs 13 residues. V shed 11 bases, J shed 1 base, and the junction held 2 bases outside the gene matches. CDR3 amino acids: CAVLAGGTDTQYF. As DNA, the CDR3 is TGTGCCGTACTAGCGGGGGGCACAGATACGCAGTATTTT.

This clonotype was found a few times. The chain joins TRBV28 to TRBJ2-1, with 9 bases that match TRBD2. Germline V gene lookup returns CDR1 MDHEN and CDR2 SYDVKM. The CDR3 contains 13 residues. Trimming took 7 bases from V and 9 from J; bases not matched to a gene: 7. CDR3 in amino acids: CASNQRREGEQFF. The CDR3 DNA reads TGTGCCAGCAATCAGCGGCGGGAGGGTGAGCAGTTCTTC.

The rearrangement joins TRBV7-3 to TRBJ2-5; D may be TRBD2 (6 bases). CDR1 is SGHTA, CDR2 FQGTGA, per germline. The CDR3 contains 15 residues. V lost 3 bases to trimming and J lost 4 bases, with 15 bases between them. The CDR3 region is CASSLRRGYLETQYF. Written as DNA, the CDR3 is TGTGCCAGCAGCTTGCGACGGGGGTACCTAGAGACCCAGTACTTC.

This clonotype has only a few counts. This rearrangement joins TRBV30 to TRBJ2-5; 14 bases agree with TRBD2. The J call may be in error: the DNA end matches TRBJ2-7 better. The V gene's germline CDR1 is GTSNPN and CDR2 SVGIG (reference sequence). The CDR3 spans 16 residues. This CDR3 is CAWRGRRLAGGYEQYF. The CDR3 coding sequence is TGTGCCTGGAGGGGGAGACGACTAGCGGGAGGGTACGAGCAGTACTTC.

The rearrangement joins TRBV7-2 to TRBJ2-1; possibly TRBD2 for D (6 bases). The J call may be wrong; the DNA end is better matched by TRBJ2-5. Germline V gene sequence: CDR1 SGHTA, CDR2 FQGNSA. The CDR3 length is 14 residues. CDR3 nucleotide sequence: TGTGCCAGCAGCTTAAATGGCGGGAAGGAGACCCAGTACTTC. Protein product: CASSLNGGKETQYF.

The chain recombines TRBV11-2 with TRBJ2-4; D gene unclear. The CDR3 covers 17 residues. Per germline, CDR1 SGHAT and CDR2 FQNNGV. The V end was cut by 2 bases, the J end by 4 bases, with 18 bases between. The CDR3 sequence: CASSLNFDTAAKNIQYF. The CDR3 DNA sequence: TGTGCCAGCAGCTTAAACTTCGACACCGCCGCGAAAAACATTCAGTACTTC.

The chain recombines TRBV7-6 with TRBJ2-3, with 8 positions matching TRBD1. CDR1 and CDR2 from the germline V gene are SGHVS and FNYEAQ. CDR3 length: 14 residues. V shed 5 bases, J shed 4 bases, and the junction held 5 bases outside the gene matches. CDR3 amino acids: CASSAQQGADTQYF. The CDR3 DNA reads TGTGCCAGCAGCGCTCAACAGGGGGCAGATACGCAGTATTTT.

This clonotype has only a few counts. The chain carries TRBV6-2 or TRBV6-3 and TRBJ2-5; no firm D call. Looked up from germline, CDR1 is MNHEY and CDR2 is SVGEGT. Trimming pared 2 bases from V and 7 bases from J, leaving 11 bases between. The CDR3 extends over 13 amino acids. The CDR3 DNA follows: TGTGCCAGCAGTTACGGGCCCTCGAGGACCCAGTACTTC. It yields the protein CASSYGPSRTQYF.

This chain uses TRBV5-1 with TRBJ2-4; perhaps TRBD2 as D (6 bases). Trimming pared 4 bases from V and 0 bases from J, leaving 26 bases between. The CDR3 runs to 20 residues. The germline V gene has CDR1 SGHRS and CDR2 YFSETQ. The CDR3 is CASSLGGPSDKTLAKNIQYF. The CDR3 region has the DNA TGCGCCAGCAGCCTGGGAGGACCCTCGGACAAAACTTTAGCCAAAAACATTCAGTACTTC. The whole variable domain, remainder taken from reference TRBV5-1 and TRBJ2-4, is KAGVTQTPRYLIKTRGQQVTLSCSPISGHRSVSWYQQTPGQGLQFLFEYFSETQRNKGNFPGRFSGRQFSNSRSEMNVSTLELGDSALYLCASSLGGPSDKTLAKNIQYFGAGTRLSVL.

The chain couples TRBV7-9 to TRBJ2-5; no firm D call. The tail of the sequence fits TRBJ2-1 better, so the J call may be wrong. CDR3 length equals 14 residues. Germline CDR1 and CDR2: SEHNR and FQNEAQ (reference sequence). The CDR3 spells CASSLVTQYNEQFF. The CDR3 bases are TGTGCCAGCAGCTTAGTCACACAATACAATGAGCAGTTCTTC.

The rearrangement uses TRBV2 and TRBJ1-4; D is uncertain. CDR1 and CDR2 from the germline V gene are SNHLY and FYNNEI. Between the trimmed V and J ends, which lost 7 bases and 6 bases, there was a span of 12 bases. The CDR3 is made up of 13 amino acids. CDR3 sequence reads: CASISTHDEKLFF. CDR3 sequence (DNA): TGTGCCAGCATCTCCACGCACGATGAAAAACTGTTTTTT.

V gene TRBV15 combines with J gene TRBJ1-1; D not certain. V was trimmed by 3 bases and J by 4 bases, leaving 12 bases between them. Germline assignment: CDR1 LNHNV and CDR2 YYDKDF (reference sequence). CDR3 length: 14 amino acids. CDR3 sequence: CATSRTPTRTEAFF. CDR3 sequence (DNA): TGTGCCACCAGCAGGACACCCACTCGCACTGAAGCTTTCTTT.

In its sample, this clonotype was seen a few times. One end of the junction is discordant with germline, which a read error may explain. The CDR3 sequence: CASTSSSYSEQFF. The CDR3 region has the DNA TGTGCCAGCACAAGTAGCTCCTACAGTGAGCAGTTCTTC. The genes are TRBV12-3 or TRBV12-4 and TRBJ2-5; D uncertain. The J call may not be correct, given that the DNA end is closer to TRBJ2-1. The CDR3 contains 13 residues.

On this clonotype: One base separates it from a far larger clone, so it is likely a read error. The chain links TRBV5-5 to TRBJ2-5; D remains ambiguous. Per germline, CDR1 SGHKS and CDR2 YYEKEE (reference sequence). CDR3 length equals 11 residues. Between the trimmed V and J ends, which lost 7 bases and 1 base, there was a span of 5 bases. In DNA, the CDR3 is TGTGCCAGCTGCTCCCAAGAGACCCAGTACTTC. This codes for CASCSQETQYF. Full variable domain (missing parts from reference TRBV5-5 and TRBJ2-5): DAGVTQSPTHLIKTRGQQVTLRCSPISGHKSVSWYQQVLGQGPQFIFQYYEKEERGRGNFPDRFSARQFPNYSSELNVNALLLGDSALYLCASCSQETQYFGPGTRLLVL.

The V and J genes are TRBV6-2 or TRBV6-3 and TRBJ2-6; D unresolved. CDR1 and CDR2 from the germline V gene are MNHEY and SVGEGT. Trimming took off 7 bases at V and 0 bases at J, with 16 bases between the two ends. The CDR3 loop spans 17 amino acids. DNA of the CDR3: TGTGCCAGCATTCCCTTGGGCCGCCCCTCTGGGGCCAACGTCCTGACTTTC. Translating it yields CASIPLGRPSGANVLTF.

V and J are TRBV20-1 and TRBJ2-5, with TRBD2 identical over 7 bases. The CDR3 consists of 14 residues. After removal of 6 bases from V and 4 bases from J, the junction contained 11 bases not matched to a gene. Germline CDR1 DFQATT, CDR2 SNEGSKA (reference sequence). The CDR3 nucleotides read TGCAGTGCCCTAGGCGGGGGACGGGTAGAGACCCAGTACTTC. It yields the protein CSALGGGRVETQYF.

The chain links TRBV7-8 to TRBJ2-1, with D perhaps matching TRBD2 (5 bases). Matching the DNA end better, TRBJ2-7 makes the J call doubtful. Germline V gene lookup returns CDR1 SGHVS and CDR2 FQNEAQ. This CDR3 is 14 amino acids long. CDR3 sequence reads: CASSLVGSAYEQYF. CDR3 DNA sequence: TGTGCCAGCAGCTTAGTAGGTAGCGCCTACGAGCAGTACTTC.

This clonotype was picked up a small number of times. CDR3 coding DNA: TGTGCCAGCTCACGTGGGACAGGGGGAAATTCCCCCGTCTACGAGCAGTACTTC. As protein: CASSRGTGGNSPVYEQYF. This chain uses TRBV18 with TRBJ2-7, with 11 bases aligning to TRBD1. The trim removed 4 bases at V and 3 bases at J, leaving 14 bases unmatched. CDR1 is KGHSH and CDR2 is LQKENI in the germline V gene. CDR3 size: 18 residues.

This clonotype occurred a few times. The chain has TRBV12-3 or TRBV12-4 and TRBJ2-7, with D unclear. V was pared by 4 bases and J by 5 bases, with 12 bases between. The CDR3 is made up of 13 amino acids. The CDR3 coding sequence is TGTGCCAGCAGTTCCGGGTTTTCCCACGAGCAGTACTTC. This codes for CASSSGFSHEQYF.

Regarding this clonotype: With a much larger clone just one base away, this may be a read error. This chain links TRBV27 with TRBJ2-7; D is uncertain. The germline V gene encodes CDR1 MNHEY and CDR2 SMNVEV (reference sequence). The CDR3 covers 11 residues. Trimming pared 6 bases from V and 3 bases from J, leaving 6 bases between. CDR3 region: CASRHYYEQYF. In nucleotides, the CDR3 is TGTGCCAGCAGGCACTACTACGAGCAGTACTTC.

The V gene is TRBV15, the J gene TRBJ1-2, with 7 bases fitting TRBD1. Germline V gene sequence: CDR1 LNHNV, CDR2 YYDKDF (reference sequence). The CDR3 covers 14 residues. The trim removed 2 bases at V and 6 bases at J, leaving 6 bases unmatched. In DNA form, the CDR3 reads TGTGCCACCAGCAGATCCCCCACAGGGGATGGCTACACCTTC. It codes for CATSRSPTGDGYTF. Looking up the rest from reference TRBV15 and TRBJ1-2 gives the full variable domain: DAMVIQNPRYQVTQFGKPVTLSCSQTLNHNVMYWYQQKSSQAPKLLFHYYDKDFNNEADTPDNFQSRRPNTSFCFLDIRSPGLGDTAMYLCATSRSPTGDGYTFGSGTRLTVV.

The CDR3 nucleotides are TGTGCCAGCAGCTTAGTCCGAGCGGGACAAGAGACCCAGTACTTC. Translated: CASSLVRAGQETQYF. The chain recombines TRBV11-2 with TRBJ2-5; 7 bases align to TRBD2. Germline CDR1 reads SGHAT; CDR2 reads FQNNGV. The V and J ends lost 1 base and 2 bases, in that order; junction bases with no gene match: 4. The CDR3 spans 15 residues.

The CDR3 here is CASRERTSSNQPQHF. As DNA, the CDR3 is TGTGCCAGCAGAGAACGGACCTCGAGCAATCAGCCCCAGCATTTT. This rearrangement joins TRBV6-6 to TRBJ1-5, with D hard to call. This CDR3 is 15 amino acids long. Germline CDR1 and CDR2: MNHNY and SVGAGI (reference sequence). The germline V and J ends were trimmed by 6 bases and 1 base, with 13 bases remaining between them.

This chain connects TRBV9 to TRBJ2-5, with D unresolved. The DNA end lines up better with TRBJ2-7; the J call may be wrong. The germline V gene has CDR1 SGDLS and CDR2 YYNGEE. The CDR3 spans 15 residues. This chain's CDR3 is CASSVGQAISYEQYF. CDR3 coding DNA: TGTGCCAGCAGCGTAGGGCAGGCTATCTCCTACGAGCAGTACTTC.